The 22 T cell receptor beta chains below all came from one sample that was sequenced in a study of shared clonotypes between healthy human individuals (dated by TCRdb to about 2020). Library construction relied on the immunoSEQ multiplex PCR assay. In its TCRdb copy, this immuneACCESS table keeps in-frame sequences only and misses some clones. Where compared with another copy, unresolved V genes explain less than half of these, and the others have no known cause. Counted in this sample were 190,000 or so clones; 65% to 70% of them appeared once. The top ten clones comprise about 10% of the sample. Sequencing was carried out using memory CD4+ T cells sorted from blood. According to the study, the label for this sample's cell subset or site signals: CD45RA-negative fraction. The receptors here all came from a man younger than 45 in good health.

This clone has ten or more counts. The V gene is TRBV7-2, the J gene TRBJ2-4, with D hard to call. V lost 4 bases to trimming and J lost 6 bases, with 4 bases between them. The CDR3 runs to 11 residues. Per germline, CDR1 SGHTA and CDR2 FQGNSA. The DNA for the CDR3 is TGTGCCAGCAGCTCGTTAAACATTCAGTACTTC. This encodes CASSSLNIQYF.

This clone was detected only a few times. The J gene is TRBJ2-2, the V gene TRBV7-6; TRBD2 aligns across 13 bases. After removal of 4 bases from V and 5 bases from J, the junction contained 4 bases not matched to a gene. This CDR3 has 16 amino acids. Looked up from germline, CDR1 is SGHVS and CDR2 is FNYEAQ. CDR3 in amino acids: CASSSRLAGGTGELFF. The CDR3 DNA is TGTGCCAGCAGCTCCCGACTAGCGGGAGGTACCGGGGAGCTGTTTTTT.

The chain is built from TRBV19 and TRBJ2-2, with D tentatively TRBD1 (5 bases). From germline, CDR1 is LNHDA and CDR2 SQIVND (reference sequence). The CDR3 is 14 amino acids. Trimming cost V 10 bases and J 6 bases, with 18 bases left between them. CDR3 nucleotide sequence: TGTGCCACCCGCGAGGCAGGGTTGGCCGGGGAGCTGTTTTTT. Protein product: CATREAGLAGELFF.

V usage is TRBV14 and J usage is TRBJ2-7; TRBD1 aligns across 9 bases. The CDR3 is 13 amino acids. The ends lost 7 bases at V and 3 bases at J; junction bases unmatched: 4. The germline gives CDR1 SGHDN, CDR2 FVKESK. The CDR3 spells CASTPTGGYEQYF. The DNA for the CDR3 is TGTGCCAGCACCCCGACAGGGGGCTACGAGCAGTACTTC.

This sequence joins TRBV7-2 and TRBJ2-7; D is undetermined. Germline V gives CDR1 SGHTA, CDR2 FQGNSA. V lost 5 bases to trimming and J lost 7 bases, with 15 bases between them. This CDR3 is built from 13 residues. The DNA of the CDR3 is TGTGCCAGCAGCCTGATTTCGACACCAGAGCAGTACTTC. Translating gives CASSLISTPEQYF.

The CDR3 reads CASSLMRTSGEQFF. The CDR3, as DNA: TGTGCCAGCAGCTTAATGAGGACTAGCGGTGAGCAGTTCTTC. This chain uses TRBV7-1 with TRBJ2-1; 10 bases agree with TRBD2. TRBV7-1 is classed as an ORF, of uncertain function. The CDR3 has 14 amino acids. Trimming removed 4 bases from V and 9 bases from J; junction bases left unmatched: 6.

This clone was recorded a few times. At the DNA level, this CDR3 is encoded by other sequences in the same sample as well. The chain employs TRBV19 and TRBJ1-2; D unclear. Germline V gene sequence: CDR1 LNHDA, CDR2 SQIVND (reference sequence). The length of the CDR3 is 12 residues. Deletions cut 4 bases from V and 8 bases from J, with 11 bases between. The CDR3 spells CASSTNRVGYTF. The CDR3 nucleotides read TGTGCCAGTAGTACCAACCGGGTCGGCTACACCTTC.

This chain links TRBV5-1 with TRBJ2-2; D gene ambiguous. Trimming took 5 bases from V and 6 from J, leaving 11 bases between them. The CDR3 is 13 amino acids. In germline, CDR1 is SGHRS, CDR2 YFSETQ. As DNA, the CDR3 is TGCGCCAGCAGGTCGGATGGTTCCGGGGAGCTGTTTTTT. Translating it yields CASRSDGSGELFF.

This chain connects TRBV5-5 to TRBJ2-1; D is uncertain. Per germline, CDR1 SGHKS and CDR2 YYEKEE (reference sequence). This CDR3 is built from 15 residues. V lost 0 bases and J lost 0, with 7 bases in between. DNA for the CDR3: TGTGCCAGCAGCTTGGCTAGAAGCTCCTACAATGAGCAGTTCTTC. Translation: CASSLARSSYNEQFF.

This clone was detected once. The chain links TRBV11-2 to TRBJ2-3; 12 nucleotides align to TRBD2. Germline V lookup: CDR1 SGHAT, CDR2 FQNNGV. This CDR3 spans 13 amino acids. V gave up 11 bases and J gave up 7 bases; unmatched junction bases: 7. DNA for the CDR3: TGTGCCGATGCGACTAGCGGGAGTTATACGCAGTATTTT. Its translation is CADATSGSYTQYF.

This chain uses TRBV29-1 with TRBJ2-1; D is unclear. Trimming took off 1 base at V and 9 bases at J, with 16 bases between the two ends. This CDR3 has 14 amino acids. Germline V CDR1 and CDR2: SQVTM, ANQGSEA. In nucleotides, the CDR3 is TGCAGCGTTGAAGCCCGGTTAGTCGGCAGTGAGCAGTTCTTC. This codes for CSVEARLVGSEQFF.

This chain uses TRBV29-1 with TRBJ1-2; perhaps TRBD1 as D (5 bases). V dropped 4 bases and J dropped 5 bases, with 11 bases sitting between them. The CDR3 is 12 amino acids. Germline assignment: CDR1 SQVTM and CDR2 ANQGSEA. This CDR3 reads CSVGDVRYGYTF. Written as DNA, the CDR3 is TGCAGCGTTGGGGACGTAAGGTATGGCTACACCTTC. Complete variable domain (other parts from reference TRBV29-1 and TRBJ1-2): SAVISQKPSRDICQRGTSLTIQCQVDSQVTMMFWYRQQPGQSLTLIATANQGSEATYESGFVIDKFPISRPNLTFSTLTVSNMSPEDSSIYLCSVGDVRYGYTFGSGTRLTVV.

This clone was counted only a few times. The chain joins TRBV10-3 to TRBJ2-5; weak D call: TRBD2 (7 bases). The CDR3 runs to 14 residues. The V gene's germline CDR1 is ENHRY and CDR2 SYGVKD. The V gene lost 3 bases and the J gene lost 4 bases, with 12 bases spanning the gap. CDR3 in amino acids: CAISDLGGRETQYF. In DNA form, the CDR3 reads TGTGCCATCAGTGACTTGGGGGGGCGAGAGACCCAGTACTTC.

This chain joins TRBV29-1 and TRBJ2-2, with D perhaps matching TRBD1 (6 bases). V dropped 6 bases and J dropped 5 bases, with 10 bases sitting between them. The CDR3 is 12 residues long. CDR1 is SQVTM and CDR2 is ANQGSEA in the germline V gene. For the CDR3, the DNA is TGCAGCGTGCGAGACAGGACCGGGGAGCTGTTTTTT. Amino acid sequence: CSVRDRTGELFF.

V usage is TRBV18 and J usage is TRBJ2-3; 8 positions match TRBD1. The V gene's germline CDR1 is KGHSH and CDR2 LQKENI. This CDR3 spans 17 amino acids. Unmatched junction bases numbered 9, after V lost 3 bases and J lost 1 base. Here the CDR3 DNA reads TGTGCCAGCTCACCTTCCGGGACAGGCCCCCGCACAGATACGCAGTATTTT. Translating gives CASSPSGTGPRTDTQYF.

The rearrangement joins TRBV7-6 to TRBJ2-3; 8 nucleotides agree with TRBD2. Trimming removed 1 base from V and 5 bases from J; junction bases left unmatched: 5. Germline V gives CDR1 SGHVS, CDR2 FNYEAQ. The CDR3 is 15 amino acids. The CDR3 nucleotides read TGTGCCAGCAGCTTAGGGGCCCTAGCGGGAGATACGCAGTATTTT. It encodes CASSLGALAGDTQYF. The full variable domain, completed using reference TRBV7-6 and TRBJ2-3, is GAGVSQSPRYKVTKRGQDVALRCDPISGHVSLYWYRQALGQGPEFLTYFNYEAQQDKSGLPNDRFSAERPEGSISTLTIQRTEQRDSAMYRCASSLGALAGDTQYFGPGTRLTVL.

The table lists this clone with a few counts. This rearrangement joins TRBV6-5 to TRBJ2-2; D is perhaps TRBD2 (5 bases). The CDR3 has 14 residues. Looked up from germline, CDR1 is MNHEY and CDR2 is SVGAGI. Trimming removed 7 bases at V and 5 bases at J, with 14 bases between. The CDR3 sequence is CASTERRGTGELFF. The CDR3 region has the DNA TGTGCCAGCACGGAGCGGCGAGGGACCGGGGAGCTGTTTTTT.

The chain recombines TRBV2 with TRBJ1-1, with D possibly matching TRBD1 (5 bases). Trimming removed 10 bases from V and 4 bases from J, with 25 bases in between. CDR1 and CDR2 (germline): SNHLY, FYNNEI. The CDR3 sequence is 16 residues long. CDR3: CAITRAGRGVGTEAFF. The CDR3 DNA follows: TGTGCCATCACACGGGCAGGGCGGGGAGTGGGCACTGAAGCTTTCTTT. Full variable domain (missing parts from reference TRBV2 and TRBJ1-1): EPEVTQTPSHQVTQMGQEVILRCVPISNHLYFYWYRQILGQKVEFLVSFYNNEISEKSEIFDDQFSVERPDGSNFTLKIRSTKLEDSAMYFCAITRAGRGVGTEAFFGQGTRLTVV.

The table lists this clone with a few counts. J is TRBJ1-5 and V is TRBV7-9; D uncertain. Trimming shortened V by 3 bases and J by 7 bases, and 7 bases separated the two germline ends. Looked up from germline, CDR1 is SEHNR and CDR2 is FQNEAQ (reference sequence). The CDR3 contains 12 residues. This CDR3 reads CASSFWGQPQHF. CDR3 nucleotide sequence: TGTGCCAGCAGCTTTTGGGGACAGCCCCAGCATTTT.

The chain recombines TRBV5-5 with TRBJ2-7, with 13 positions matching TRBD2. Germline CDR1 SGHKS, CDR2 YYEKEE (reference sequence). This CDR3 spans 16 amino acids. The junction had 14 bases not matched to a gene; V was cut back by 5 bases and J by 9 bases. CDR3 DNA sequence: TGTGCCAGCAGTCCGGGACTAGCGGGACAAAAGTTAGCGCAGTACTTC. It is translated as CASSPGLAGQKLAQYF.

The chain employs TRBV6-5 and TRBJ2-1; 10 nucleotides line up with TRBD1. Germline assignment: CDR1 MNHEY and CDR2 SVGAGI. The V segment lost 6 bases and the J segment 10 bases; nucleotides outside the gene matches: 6. This CDR3 has 13 amino acids. The CDR3, as DNA: TGTGCCAGCAGCCTACGGGGACAGGGGGAGCAGTTCTTC. Residues: CASSLRGQGEQFF.

This sequence joins TRBV6-5 and TRBJ2-1; D remains ambiguous. Deletions cut 4 bases from V and 1 base from J, with 8 bases between. Per germline, CDR1 MNHEY and CDR2 SVGAGI. The CDR3 runs to 14 residues. The CDR3 bases are TGTGCCAGCAGTTCCCAGGAGTCCTACAATGAGCAGTTCTTC. Translated: CASSSQESYNEQFF.